This T cell receptor (beta chain) was obtained from a study of control samples from healthy donors and cancer patients. Measured with immunoSEQ multiplex PCR; TCRdb has only the in-frame clones, and not every one. The repertoire holds about 160,000 clones, with over 85% as singletons. The germline V gene has CDR1 SGDLS and CDR2 YYNGEE. There are 13 residues in the CDR3. With 0 bases removed from V and 7 bases from J, the gap between germline ends came to 7 bases. This TCR was recovered from a middle-aged woman in good health. The chain uses TRBV9 and TRBJ2-2; D not certain. Sequenced input: blood. CDR3 protein: CASSVAGYGELFF. The CDR3, as DNA: TGTGCCAGCAGCGTAGCCGGGTACGGGGAGCTGTTTTTT. The variable domain in full, completed from reference TRBV9 and TRBJ2-2, reads DSGVTQTPKHLITATGQRVTLRCSPRSGDLSVYWYQQSLDQGLQFLIQYYNGEERAKGNILERFSAQQFPDLHSELNLSSLELGDSALYFCASSVAGYGELFFGEGSRLTVL.